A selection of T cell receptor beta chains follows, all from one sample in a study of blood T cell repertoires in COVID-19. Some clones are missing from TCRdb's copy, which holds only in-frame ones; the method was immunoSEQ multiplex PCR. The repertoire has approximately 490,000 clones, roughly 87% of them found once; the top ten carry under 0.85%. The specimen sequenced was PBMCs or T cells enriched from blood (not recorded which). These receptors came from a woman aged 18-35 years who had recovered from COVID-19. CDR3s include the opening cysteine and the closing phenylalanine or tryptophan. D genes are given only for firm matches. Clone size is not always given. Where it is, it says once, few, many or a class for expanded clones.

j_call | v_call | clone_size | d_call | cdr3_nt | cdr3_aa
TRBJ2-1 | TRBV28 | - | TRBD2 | TGTGCCAGCAGCCTCCCGGGACTAGTTGGCGATGAGCAGTTCTTC | CASSLPGLVGDEQFF
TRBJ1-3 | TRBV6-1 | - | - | TGTGCCAGCAGTGATAAGGTGGCGGGCGGAAACACCATATATTTT | CASSDKVAGGNTIYF
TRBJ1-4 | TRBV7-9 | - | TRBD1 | TGTGCCAGCAGCTTAGAGGGACAGCTTAATGAAAAACTGTTTTTT | CASSLEGQLNEKLFF
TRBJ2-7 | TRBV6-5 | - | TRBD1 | TGTGCCAGCAGGTCTATGGGACAGGGTTTGTACGAGCAGTACTTC | CASRSMGQGLYEQYF
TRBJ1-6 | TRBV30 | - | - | TGTGCCTGGAGTGTACAAAGAATAAAACAGTCACCCCTCCACTTT | CAWSVQRIKQSPLHF
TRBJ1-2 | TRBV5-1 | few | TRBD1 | TGCGCCAGCAGCTTAAGGACAGGGGACTATGGCTACACCTTC | CASSLRTGDYGYTF
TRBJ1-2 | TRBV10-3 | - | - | TGTGCCATCAGTGAGGGGAGGGGATATGGCTACACCTTC | CAISEGRGYGYTF
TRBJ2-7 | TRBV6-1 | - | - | TGTGCCAGCAGTGAAAGGGACTTCCCCTCCTACGAGCAGTACTTC | CASSERDFPSYEQYF
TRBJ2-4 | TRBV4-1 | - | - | TGCGCCAGCAGCTGGAGCCTGGGAGCCAAAAACATTCAGTACTTC | CASSWSLGAKNIQYF
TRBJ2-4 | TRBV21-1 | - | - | TGTGCCAGCAGCAAATTCCCACCCCCACAGGGAGGGAGAGCCAAAAACATTCAGTACTTC | CASSKFPPPQGGRAKNIQYF
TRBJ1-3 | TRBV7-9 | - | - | TGTGCCAGCAGCCTAGGGGAGATTGGGGGAAACACCATATATTTT | CASSLGEIGGNTIYF
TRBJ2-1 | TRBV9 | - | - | TGTGCCAGCAGCGTAGGTGGAGATTACAATGAGCAGTTCTTC | CASSVGGDYNEQFF
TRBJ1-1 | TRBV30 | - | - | TGTGCCTGGAGTGTATTGGGGGCCACTGAAGCTTTCTTT | CAWSVLGATEAFF
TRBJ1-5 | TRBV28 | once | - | TGTGCCAGCAGTTCTCCGGGTGTTGGTCAGCCCCAGCATTTT | CASSSPGVGQPQHF